This TCR beta chain was sequenced in a study of technical replicates of blood from four donors. This clone was found a few times. The table came from immunoSEQ multiplex PCR; TCRdb's copy has only in-frame clones and leaves some out. This sample has 70,000 to 90,000 clones, with just over 90% found just once. This sequence originates from a human donor in good health. Source material: T cells isolated from PBMCs.

The CDR3 DNA reads TGTGCCAGCAGTGCAGGGGCAAACACCGGGGAGCTGTTTTTT. This encodes CASSAGANTGELFF. V is TRBV11-2 and J is TRBJ2-2; TRBD1 might be the D (6 bases). From germline, CDR1 is SGHAT and CDR2 FQNNGV. Between the trimmed V and J ends, which lost 6 bases and 2 bases, there was a span of 10 bases. This CDR3 contains 14 residues.